The entry that follows covers one TCR beta chain sequence. The data stem from a study of CD8 T cells in Susac syndrome. Random-hexamer reverse transcription was applied to roughly 0.5 to 1 ug RNA. The method of amplification for TCR beta CDR3 was immunoSEQ multiplex PCR, covering 54 Vbeta and 13 Jbeta. TCRdb re-called the immunoSEQ multiplex PCR reads with MiXCR, one entry per CDR3 protein. The sample includes more than 65,000 distinct CDR3 sequences, about 94% of them seen just once. From germline, CDR1 is SQVTM and CDR2 ANQGSEA. Trimming shortened V by 4 bases and J by 0 bases, and 7 bases separated the two germline ends. The CDR3 length is 14 residues. Sequencing of TCR beta was undertaken in CD8+ and CD4+ T cells derived from blood. Negative isolation was used for CD8+ and CD4+ T cells, and FACS enrichment was applied to TEMRA cells.

The sample was CD8+ T cells from PBMCs. The gene calls are TRBV29-1 and TRBJ2-6; D not resolved. The sequence derives from a human donor with multiple sclerosis. The CDR3 DNA is TGCAGCGTTGGCCCGGTCTCTGGGGCCAACGTCCTGACTTTC. This sequence encodes CSVGPVSGANVLTF.